This T cell receptor (beta chain) derives from a study of blood T cells in healthy people across ages. Regarding this clonotype: Its target is unknown.

Individuals who donated were healthy Caucasians from Russia aged roughly 6 to 90. Points from the study as a whole: Age showed a roughly linear inverse relationship with TCR beta diversity per million T cells.

With a J-beta primer mix and a sample-barcoded 5' primer, a second PCR ran 7 to 11 cycles. TCRdb called the 5' RACE reads again in MiXCR, with one record for every CDR3 protein. The table shows around 710,000 distinct CDR3 sequences, with roughly two fifths occurring only once. Trimming cost V 0 bases and J 4 bases, with 5 bases left between them. Germline values: CDR1 SQVTM, CDR2 ANQGSEA. This CDR3 is 12 amino acids long. The chain couples TRBV29-1 to TRBJ2-3; no reliable D call. This sequence was found in a woman in her fifties or sixties in good health. Material for sequencing was blood. In DNA, the CDR3 is TGCAGCGTTGAAGATATAGCAGATACGCAGTATTTT. Translated, it gives CSVEDIADTQYF.